The 17 T cell receptor beta chains given below trace back to one sample, sequenced in a study of shared clonotypes between healthy human individuals. The repertoire was sequenced with immunoSEQ multiplex PCR; TCRdb's copy has only in-frame clones and lacks some. The sample has 2 million to 3 million clones; 93% are singletons. The sequencing sample was made of naive CD4+ T cells from PBMCs. Subset given: CD45RA+ positively selected. Source of these receptors: a man aged 18 to 29 in good health. Some clones in this sample may be carry-over from other donors' samples.

CDR3 sequence: CASPPGELMNTEAFF. In DNA form, the CDR3 reads TGTGCCAGCCCACCAGGGGAACTTATGAACACTGAAGCTTTCTTT. This chain connects TRBV28 to TRBJ1-1; weak D call: TRBD1 (6 bases). The germline V gene has CDR1 MDHEN and CDR2 SYDVKM. Trimming removed 8 bases at V and 0 bases at J, with 16 bases between. This CDR3 is 15 amino acids long. Full variable domain (rest looked up from reference TRBV28 and TRBJ1-1): DVKVTQSSRYLVKRTGEKVFLECVQDMDHENMFWYRQDPGLGLRLIYFSYDVKMKEKGDIPEGYSVSREKKERFSLILESASTNQTSMYLCASPPGELMNTEAFFGQGTRLTVV.

This clone was detected only once. The V and J genes are TRBV20-1 and TRBJ1-2; no firm D call. Germline V gene data show CDR1 as DFQATT and CDR2 as SNEGSKA (reference sequence). The V and J ends lost 4 bases and 4 bases respectively, with 7 bases between them. This CDR3 contains 11 residues. The CDR3 here is CSATGFYGYTF. In DNA, the CDR3 is TGCAGTGCTACGGGATTCTATGGCTACACCTTC.

CDR3 bases: TGTGCCAGCCGAATAAACAAATTAACGGGTTCTACCCAGCATTTT. Translation: CASRINKLTGSTQHF. V gene TRBV19 combines with J gene TRBJ1-5; D is unclear. V was clipped by 9 bases and J by 11 bases, with 26 bases between them. The CDR3 extends over 15 amino acids. Germline CDR1 is LNHDA and CDR2 is SQIVND (reference sequence).

This rearrangement joins TRBV9 to TRBJ2-5; 9 bases are a match to TRBD2. CDR1 is SGDLS and CDR2 is YYNGEE in the germline V gene. J was trimmed by 2 bases and V by 1 base; bases with no gene match: 6. The CDR3 is 16 amino acids. The CDR3 region has the DNA TGTGCCAGCAGCGTATCGCGGGAGGGAAATCAAGAGACCCAGTACTTC. Its translation is CASSVSREGNQETQYF.

This clone was seen a single time. CDR3 sequence reads: CASSLPSVPAKNIQYF. In DNA form, the CDR3 reads TGTGCCAGCAGTTTACCATCGGTCCCCGCCAAAAACATTCAGTACTTC. The V call is TRBV28, the J call TRBJ2-4, with unresolved D. The length of the CDR3 is 16 residues. Per germline, CDR1 MDHEN and CDR2 SYDVKM. V gave up 2 bases and J gave up 1 base, with 12 bases separating them.

The V and J genes are TRBV28 and TRBJ1-5; D gene uncertain. V dropped 8 bases and J dropped 5 bases, with 10 bases sitting between them. CDR1 and CDR2 (germline): MDHEN, SYDVKM. This CDR3 is built from 12 residues. The CDR3 DNA sequence: TGTGCCAGCCGGCAGGAACATCAGCCCCAGCATTTT. Its translation is CASRQEHQPQHF.

This clone was recorded once. The chain couples TRBV30 to TRBJ2-5, with D perhaps TRBD1 (5 bases). With the DNA end fitting TRBJ2-7 better, the J assignment may be wrong. This CDR3 has 15 amino acids. Germline values: CDR1 GTSNPN, CDR2 SVGIG (reference sequence). Here the CDR3 DNA reads TGTGCCTGGAGCAGGCGGTCAGGGTGGACCTACGAGCAGTACTTC. It codes for CAWSRRSGWTYEQYF.

CDR3 bases: TGTGCCAGCAGCTTGTTCCCCTTCTCTGGGGCCAACGTCCTGACTTTC. It translates to CASSLFPFSGANVLTF. The V gene is TRBV5-6, the J gene TRBJ2-6; D not certain. Germline values: CDR1 SGHDT, CDR2 YYEEEE. V was pared by 1 base and J by 0 bases, with 8 bases between. The CDR3 loop spans 16 amino acids.

The V call is TRBV9, the J call TRBJ2-7; TRBD2 agrees at 11 bases. There are 17 residues in the CDR3. Per germline, CDR1 SGDLS and CDR2 YYNGEE. The V gene end was trimmed by 3 bases and the J gene end by 3 bases; junction bases not matched to a gene: 11. The CDR3 DNA is TGTGCCAGCAGCGCGGCGGTCGGACTAGCGGGCGTCTACGAGCAGTACTTC. This gives the protein CASSAAVGLAGVYEQYF.

V usage is TRBV6-5 and J usage is TRBJ1-5, with D maybe TRBD1 (6 bases). The ends were cut back, 6 bases at V and 6 bases at J, with 18 bases in the middle. Germline V gene lookup returns CDR1 MNHEY and CDR2 SVGAGI. This CDR3 spans 15 amino acids. CDR3 bases: TGTGCCAGCAGCCTTAACAGGGCTTGGGCTCAGCCCCAGCATTTT. It encodes CASSLNRAWAQPQHF.

The chain recombines TRBV18 with TRBJ2-1; the match to TRBD1 covers 10 bases. This CDR3 region has 15 residues. Trimming at V came to 6 bases and at J to 4 bases, leaving 6 bases not matched to a gene. Germline values: CDR1 KGHSH, CDR2 LQKENI. The CDR3 reads CASSIGTGVYNEQFF. The CDR3 DNA reads TGTGCCAGCTCGATTGGGACAGGGGTATACAATGAGCAGTTCTTC.

The chain links TRBV18 to TRBJ1-1; D perhaps matches TRBD1 (5 bases). V lost 6 bases and J lost 7, with 12 bases in between. This CDR3 has 12 amino acids. CDR1 is KGHSH and CDR2 is LQKENI in the germline V gene. The CDR3 region has the DNA TGTGCCAGCTCTCTCTCAGGGTTTGAAGCTTTCTTT. Translating it yields CASSLSGFEAFF.

This clone was seen just once. The V and J genes are TRBV18 and TRBJ2-1; D ambiguous. This CDR3 has 15 amino acids. Germline V gives CDR1 KGHSH, CDR2 LQKENI. Trimming took off 3 bases at V and 0 bases at J, with 9 bases between the two ends. The DNA for the CDR3 is TGTGCCAGCTCACCCAGCGACGGCTCCTACAATGAGCAGTTCTTC. Its protein is CASSPSDGSYNEQFF. Supplemented by reference TRBV18 and TRBJ2-1, the full variable domain reads NAGVMQNPRHLVRRRGQEARLRCSPMKGHSHVYWYRQLPEEGLKFMVYLQKENIIDESGMPKERFSAEFPKEGPSILRIQQVVRGDSAAYFCASSPSDGSYNEQFFGPGTRLTVL.

V is TRBV18 and J is TRBJ1-4; D gene ambiguous. The CDR3 has 11 residues. The V end was cut by 6 bases, the J end by 7 bases, with 6 bases between. Germline lookup yields CDR1 KGHSH and CDR2 LQKENI. The CDR3 DNA is TGTGCCAGCTCCCTCGGTGAAAAACTGTTTTTT. It encodes CASSLGEKLFF.

This sequence joins TRBV5-1 and TRBJ1-6; D is ambiguous. From germline, CDR1 is SGHRS and CDR2 YFSETQ. The CDR3 totals 15 residues. V shed 4 bases and J shed 9 bases, with 17 bases lying between them. The CDR3 DNA follows: TGCGCCAGCAGCCCCGGGATCCCAACGACTTCACCCCTCCACTTT. This codes for CASSPGIPTTSPLHF.

J is TRBJ2-3 and V is TRBV7-6; no firm D call. CDR3 size: 13 residues. The V and J ends lost 4 bases and 6 bases respectively, with 11 bases between them. CDR1 SGHVS and CDR2 FNYEAQ come from the germline V gene. The CDR3 DNA sequence: TGTGCCAGCAGCTCGGGCCGGTCGGATACGCAGTATTTT. Translating gives CASSSGRSDTQYF.

V and J are TRBV27 and TRBJ2-7; the match to TRBD1 covers 7 bases. The germline V gene encodes CDR1 MNHEY and CDR2 SMNVEV (reference sequence). CDR3 length equals 17 residues. V shed 1 base and J 0 bases; nucleotides not matched to a gene: 9. The CDR3 is CASSLWAGGQNSYEQYF. The CDR3 coding sequence is TGTGCCAGCAGTTTATGGGCAGGGGGTCAAAACTCCTACGAGCAGTACTTC.